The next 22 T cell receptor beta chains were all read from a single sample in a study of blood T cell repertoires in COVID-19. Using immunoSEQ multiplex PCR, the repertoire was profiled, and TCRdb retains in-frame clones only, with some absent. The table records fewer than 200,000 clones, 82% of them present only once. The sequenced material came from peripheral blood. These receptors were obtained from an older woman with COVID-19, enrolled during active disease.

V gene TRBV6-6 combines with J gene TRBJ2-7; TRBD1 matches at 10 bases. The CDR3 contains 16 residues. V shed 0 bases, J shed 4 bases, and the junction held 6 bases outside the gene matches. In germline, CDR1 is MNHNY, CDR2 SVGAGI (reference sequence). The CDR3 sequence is CASSYSRQGAHYEQYF. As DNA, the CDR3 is TGTGCCAGCAGTTACTCCCGACAGGGGGCGCATTACGAGCAGTACTTC.

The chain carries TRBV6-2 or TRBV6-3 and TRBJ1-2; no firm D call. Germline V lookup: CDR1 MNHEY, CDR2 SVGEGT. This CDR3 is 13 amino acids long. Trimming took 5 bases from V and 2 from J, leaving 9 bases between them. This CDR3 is CASSHPGNYGYTF. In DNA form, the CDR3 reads TGTGCCAGCAGTCACCCGGGGAACTATGGCTACACCTTC.

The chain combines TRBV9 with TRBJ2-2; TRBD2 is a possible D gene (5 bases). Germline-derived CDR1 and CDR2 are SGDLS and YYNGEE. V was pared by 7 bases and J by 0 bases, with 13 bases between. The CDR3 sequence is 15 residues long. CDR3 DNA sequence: TGTGCCAGCGCGGGCTGGGCCACGAACACCGGGGAGCTGTTTTTT. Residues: CASAGWATNTGELFF.

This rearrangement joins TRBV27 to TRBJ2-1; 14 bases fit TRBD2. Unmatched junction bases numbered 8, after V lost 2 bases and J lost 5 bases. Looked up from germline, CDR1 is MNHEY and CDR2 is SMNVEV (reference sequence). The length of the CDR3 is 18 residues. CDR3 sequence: CASSLTKGLAGGDNEQFF. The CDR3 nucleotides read TGTGCCAGCAGTTTAACAAAAGGACTAGCGGGAGGCGACAATGAGCAGTTCTTC.

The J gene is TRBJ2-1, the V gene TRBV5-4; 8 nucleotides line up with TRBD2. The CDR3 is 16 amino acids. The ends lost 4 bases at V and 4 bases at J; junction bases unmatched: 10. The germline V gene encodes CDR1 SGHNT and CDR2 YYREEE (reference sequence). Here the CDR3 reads CASSATPGLGYNEQFF. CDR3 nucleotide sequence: TGTGCCAGCAGCGCGACACCGGGACTAGGATACAATGAGCAGTTCTTC.

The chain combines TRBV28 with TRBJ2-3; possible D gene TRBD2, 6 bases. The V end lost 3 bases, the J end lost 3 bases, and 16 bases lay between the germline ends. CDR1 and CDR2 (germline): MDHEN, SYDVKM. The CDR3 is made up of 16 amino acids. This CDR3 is CASSLPGRIGTDTQYF. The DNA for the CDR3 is TGTGCCAGCAGTTTGCCGGGGAGGATAGGTACAGATACGCAGTATTTT. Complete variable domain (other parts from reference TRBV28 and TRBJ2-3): DVKVTQSSRYLVKRTGEKVFLECVQDMDHENMFWYRQDPGLGLRLIYFSYDVKMKEKGDIPEGYSVSREKKERFSLILESASTNQTSMYLCASSLPGRIGTDTQYFGPGTRLTVL.

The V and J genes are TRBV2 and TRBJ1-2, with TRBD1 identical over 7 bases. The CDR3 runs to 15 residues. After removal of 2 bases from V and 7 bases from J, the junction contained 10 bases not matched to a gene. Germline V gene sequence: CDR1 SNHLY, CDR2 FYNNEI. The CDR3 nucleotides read TGTGCCAGCAGTGAAATGACAGGGAAGTTGGCTGGCTACACCTTC. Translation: CASSEMTGKLAGYTF.

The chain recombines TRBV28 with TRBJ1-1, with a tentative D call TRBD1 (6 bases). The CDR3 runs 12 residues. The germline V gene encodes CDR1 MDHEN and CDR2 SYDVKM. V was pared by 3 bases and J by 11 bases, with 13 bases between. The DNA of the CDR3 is TGTGCCAGCAGTTTCAGGGGTTCAAGGGCTTTCTTT. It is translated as CASSFRGSRAFF.

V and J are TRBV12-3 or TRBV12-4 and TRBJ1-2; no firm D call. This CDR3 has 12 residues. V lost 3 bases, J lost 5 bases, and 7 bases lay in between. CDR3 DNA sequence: TGTGCCAGCAGTTTCGCGGAATATGGCTACACCTTC. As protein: CASSFAEYGYTF.

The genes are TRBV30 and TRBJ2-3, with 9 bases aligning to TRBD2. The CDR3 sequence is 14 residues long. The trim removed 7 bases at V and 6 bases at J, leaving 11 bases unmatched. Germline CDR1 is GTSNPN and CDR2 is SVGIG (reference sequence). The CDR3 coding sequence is TGTGCCTCCCCCTGGCGGGAGGGCCGTGATACGCAGTATTTT. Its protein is CASPWREGRDTQYF.

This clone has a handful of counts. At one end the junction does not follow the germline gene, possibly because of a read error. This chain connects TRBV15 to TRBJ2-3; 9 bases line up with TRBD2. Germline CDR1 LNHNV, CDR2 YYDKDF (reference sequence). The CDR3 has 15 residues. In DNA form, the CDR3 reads TGTGCCTCCAGGCGGGGGGGCCTTTGGACAGATACGCAGTATTTT. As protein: CASRRGGLWTDTQYF.

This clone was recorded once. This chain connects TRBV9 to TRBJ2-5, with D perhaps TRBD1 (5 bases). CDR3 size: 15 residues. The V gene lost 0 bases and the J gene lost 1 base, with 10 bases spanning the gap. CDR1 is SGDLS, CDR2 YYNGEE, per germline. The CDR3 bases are TGTGCCAGCAGCGTAGGAGGCAGGGTCCAAGAGACCCAGTACTTC. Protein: CASSVGGRVQETQYF.

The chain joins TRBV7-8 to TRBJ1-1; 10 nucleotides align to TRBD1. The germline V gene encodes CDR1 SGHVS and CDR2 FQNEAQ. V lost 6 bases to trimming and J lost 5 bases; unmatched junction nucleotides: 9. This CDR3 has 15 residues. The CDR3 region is CASRRPGQGRTEAFF. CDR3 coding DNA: TGTGCCAGCAGACGCCCGGGACAGGGGAGGACTGAAGCTTTCTTT.

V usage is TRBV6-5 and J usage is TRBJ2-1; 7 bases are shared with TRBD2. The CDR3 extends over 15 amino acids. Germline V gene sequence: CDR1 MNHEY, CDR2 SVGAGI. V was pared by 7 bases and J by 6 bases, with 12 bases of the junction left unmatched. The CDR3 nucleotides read TGTGCCAGCAACACCGGGACTACCTCCCGCAATGAGCAGTTCTTC. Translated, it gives CASNTGTTSRNEQFF.

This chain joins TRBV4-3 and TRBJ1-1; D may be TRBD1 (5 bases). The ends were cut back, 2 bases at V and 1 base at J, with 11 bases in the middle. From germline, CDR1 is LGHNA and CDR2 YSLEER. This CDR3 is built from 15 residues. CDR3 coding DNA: TGCGCCAGCAGCCAATACCTAGGGGCGAACACTGAAGCTTTCTTT. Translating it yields CASSQYLGANTEAFF.

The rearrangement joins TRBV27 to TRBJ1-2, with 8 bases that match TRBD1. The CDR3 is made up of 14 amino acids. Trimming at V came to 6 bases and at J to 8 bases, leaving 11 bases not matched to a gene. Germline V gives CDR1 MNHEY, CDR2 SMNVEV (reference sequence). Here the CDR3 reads CASRPLQGERGYTF. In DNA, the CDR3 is TGTGCCAGCAGACCGTTACAGGGGGAACGGGGCTACACCTTC.

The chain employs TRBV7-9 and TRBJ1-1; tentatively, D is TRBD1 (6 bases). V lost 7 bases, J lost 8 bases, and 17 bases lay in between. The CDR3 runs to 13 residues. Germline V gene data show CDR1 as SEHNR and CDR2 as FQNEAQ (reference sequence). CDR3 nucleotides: TGTGCCAGCACCAAAATCAACAGGGAGGAAGCTTTCTTT. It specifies CASTKINREEAFF.

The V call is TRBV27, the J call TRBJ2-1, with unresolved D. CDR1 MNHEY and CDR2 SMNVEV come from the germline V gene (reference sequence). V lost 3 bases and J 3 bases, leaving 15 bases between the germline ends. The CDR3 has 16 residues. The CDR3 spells CASSFLPSSNYNEQFF. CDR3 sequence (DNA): TGTGCCAGCAGTTTTCTGCCTAGTTCGAACTACAATGAGCAGTTCTTC.

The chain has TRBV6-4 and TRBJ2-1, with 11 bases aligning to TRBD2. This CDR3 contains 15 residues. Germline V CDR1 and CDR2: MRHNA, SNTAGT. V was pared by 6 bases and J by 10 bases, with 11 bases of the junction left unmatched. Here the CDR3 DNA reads TGTGCCAGCAGCACACTAGCGGGGGCCCTATTAGAGCAGTTCTTC. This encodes CASSTLAGALLEQFF.

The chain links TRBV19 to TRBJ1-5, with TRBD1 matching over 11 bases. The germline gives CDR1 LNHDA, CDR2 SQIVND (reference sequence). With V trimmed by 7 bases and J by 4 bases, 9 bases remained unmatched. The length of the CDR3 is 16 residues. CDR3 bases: TGTGCCAGTACCGATATAGGGACAGGGGGGAATCAGCCCCAGCATTTT. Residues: CASTDIGTGGNQPQHF.

CDR3 coding DNA: TGTGCCAGCAGCATTTACGGTGAGCAGTTCTTC. It specifies CASSIYGEQFF. The rearrangement joins TRBV5-6 to TRBJ2-1; D not resolved. Germline assignment: CDR1 SGHDT and CDR2 YYEEEE. The V and J ends lost 4 bases and 9 bases respectively, with 8 bases between them. The CDR3 is 11 residues long.

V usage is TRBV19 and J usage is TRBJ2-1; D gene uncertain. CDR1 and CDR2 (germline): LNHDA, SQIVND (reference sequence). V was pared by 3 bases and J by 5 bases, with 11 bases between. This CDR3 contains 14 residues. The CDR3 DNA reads TGTGCCAGTAGTATTTATCCCCAGGACAATGAGCAGTTCTTC. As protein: CASSIYPQDNEQFF.